Listed here are 11 T cell receptor beta chains from one sample, sequenced in a study of T cell responses to AZD1222 COVID-19 vaccine. The data were produced by immunoSEQ multiplex PCR, yet TCRdb's version contains in-frame clones alone and is incomplete. The repertoire holds 170,000 or so clones, with approximately 90% as singletons. The sequencing here drew on peripheral blood, taken on day 0 of AZD1222 vaccination. These receptors were collected from an adult in good health.

This chain connects TRBV3-1 (or the pseudogene TRBV3-2) to TRBJ1-3; D not certain. The length of the CDR3 is 14 residues. Trimming cost V 3 bases and J 1 base, with 7 bases left between them. Germline V gives CDR1 LGHDT, CDR2 YNNKEL (reference sequence). CDR3 sequence reads: CASSQGRSGNTIYF. CDR3 coding DNA: TGTGCCAGCAGCCAGGGGAGATCTGGAAACACCATATATTTT.

The J gene is TRBJ2-7, the V gene TRBV2, with 9 positions matching TRBD2. The CDR3 runs to 11 residues. From germline, CDR1 is SNHLY and CDR2 FYNNEI. CDR3 loop: CDRGGGHEQYF. Written as DNA, the CDR3 is TGTGATCGCGGGGGGGGTCACGAGCAGTACTTC.

The chain has TRBV10-3 and TRBJ1-3, with 7 bases that match TRBD1. V lost 7 bases to trimming and J lost 4 bases; unmatched junction nucleotides: 7. The V gene's germline CDR1 is ENHRY and CDR2 SYGVKD. This CDR3 is built from 14 residues. This CDR3 reads CAIIPTGPGNTIYF. In DNA form, the CDR3 reads TGTGCCATCATTCCGACAGGGCCGGGAAACACCATATATTTT.

This chain uses TRBV7-2 with TRBJ1-2, with TRBD1 as a possible D gene (5 bases). Germline V gives CDR1 SGHTA, CDR2 FQGNSA. The CDR3 length is 14 residues. The ends were cut back, 2 bases at V and 4 bases at J, with 11 bases in the middle. CDR3: CASSLQGRTYGYTF. In nucleotides, the CDR3 is TGTGCCAGCAGCTTACAGGGCCGGACCTATGGCTACACCTTC.

The rearrangement uses TRBV30 and TRBJ2-5; D is uncertain. The germline V gene has CDR1 GTSNPN and CDR2 SVGIG (reference sequence). V gave up 1 base and J gave up 4 bases, with 10 bases separating them. The length of the CDR3 is 13 residues. In DNA form, the CDR3 reads TGTGCCTGGAGTGGAGCGCTACGAGAGACCCAGTACTTC. It encodes CAWSGALRETQYF.

The rearrangement uses TRBV21-1 and TRBJ1-2. TRBV21-1 is an annotated pseudogene. The CDR3 spans 15 residues. This chain's CDR3 is CASSPPRGNNYGYTF. The CDR3, as DNA: TGTGCCAGCAGCCCCCCGAGGGGTAACAACTATGGCTACACCTTC.

V gene TRBV6-5 combines with J gene TRBJ1-1; D ambiguous. Germline CDR1 MNHEY, CDR2 SVGAGI. The germline V and J ends were trimmed by 7 bases and 7 bases, with 16 bases remaining between them. This CDR3 comprises 13 residues. CDR3 amino acids: CASTHPMEGEAFF. In DNA form, the CDR3 reads TGTGCCAGCACCCACCCCATGGAGGGTGAAGCTTTCTTT.

The gene calls are TRBV11-2 and TRBJ1-6; 7 bases fit TRBD1. J lost 4 bases, V lost 5 bases, and 8 bases had no gene match. The CDR3 is 16 residues long. Germline assignment: CDR1 SGHAT and CDR2 FQNNGV. The CDR3 protein is CASSHRDSPYNSPLHF. CDR3 bases: TGTGCCAGCAGCCACCGGGACAGTCCTTATAATTCACCCCTCCACTTT.

The genes are TRBV9 and TRBJ2-1, with D perhaps matching TRBD1 or TRBD2 (5 bases each). V was cut by 3 bases and J by 7 bases, with 11 bases left in between. Germline V gives CDR1 SGDLS, CDR2 YYNGEE. The CDR3 extends over 13 amino acids. The DNA of the CDR3 is TGTGCCAGCAGCGCAACTAGGGGAAATGAGCAGTTCTTC. This translates into CASSATRGNEQFF.

The gene calls are TRBV6-1 and TRBJ2-7, with D possibly TRBD2 on 5 matching bases. Trimming left V 1 base short and J 7 bases short, with 11 bases between. The CDR3 contains 13 residues. Germline CDR1 MNHNS, CDR2 SASEGT. CDR3 sequence: CASSEVEGGEQYF. The CDR3 coding sequence is TGTGCCAGCAGTGAAGTTGAGGGTGGGGAGCAGTACTTC.

CDR3 sequence: CASSLWGSTDTQYF. As DNA, the CDR3 is TGTGCCAGCAGTTTATGGGGGAGCACAGATACGCAGTATTTT. V gene TRBV27 combines with J gene TRBJ2-3; D is possibly TRBD1 or TRBD2 (5 bases each). Germline loops: CDR1 MNHEY, CDR2 SMNVEV (reference sequence). V lost 1 base to trimming and J lost 0 bases, with 5 bases between them. This CDR3 has 14 amino acids.